Below are 8 T cell receptor beta chains sequenced from a single sample in a study of blood T cell repertoires in COVID-19. The table came from immunoSEQ multiplex PCR; TCRdb's copy has only in-frame clones and leaves some out. The table includes over 250,000 clones, approximately 87% detected once. Sample: peripheral blood. The source is a woman in her fifties or sixties with acute or convalescent COVID-19.

This clone was picked up a small number of times. The chain links TRBV14 to TRBJ2-5; D unresolved. The V end lost 2 bases, the J end lost 5 bases, and 12 bases lay between the germline ends. This CDR3 is 14 amino acids long. The germline gives CDR1 SGHDN, CDR2 FVKESK. The CDR3 bases are TGTGCCAGCAGCCAATATGGCGGTGGGGAGACCCAGTACTTC. This encodes CASSQYGGGETQYF.

The chain is built from TRBV5-1 and TRBJ1-6, with 7 nucleotides matching TRBD1. Germline lookup yields CDR1 SGHRS and CDR2 YFSETQ. Trimming removed 2 bases from V and 6 bases from J; junction bases left unmatched: 2. This CDR3 contains 14 residues. CDR3 coding DNA: TGCGCCAGCAGCTTTGGACAGGTTAATTCACCCCTCCACTTT. It encodes CASSFGQVNSPLHF.

Written as DNA, the CDR3 is TGTGCCAGCACTACCGGCGGAGAGACCCAGTACTTC. Translating it yields CASTTGGETQYF. V gene TRBV28 combines with J gene TRBJ2-5; D is unclear. The CDR3 is 12 residues long. CDR1 is MDHEN and CDR2 is SYDVKM in the germline V gene. Trimming removed 7 bases from V and 4 bases from J, with 10 bases in between. Looking up the rest from reference TRBV28 and TRBJ2-5 gives the full variable domain: DVKVTQSSRYLVKRTGEKVFLECVQDMDHENMFWYRQDPGLGLRLIYFSYDVKMKEKGDIPEGYSVSREKKERFSLILESASTNQTSMYLCASTTGGETQYFGPGTRLLVL.

The chain joins TRBV24-1 to TRBJ2-5, with unresolved D. The CDR3 is made up of 14 amino acids. The germline V and J ends were trimmed by 4 bases and 4 bases, with 12 bases remaining between them. Germline V gene data show CDR1 as KGHDR and CDR2 as SFDVKD. The CDR3 sequence: CATSDRDMSETQYF. The CDR3 coding sequence is TGTGCCACCAGTGACCGCGACATGTCAGAGACCCAGTACTTC.

The chain joins TRBV7-3 to TRBJ2-7, with 7 bases aligning to TRBD2. Germline V lookup: CDR1 SGHTA, CDR2 FQGTGA. V shed 5 bases and J 3 bases; nucleotides not matched to a gene: 16. This CDR3 has 17 residues. The DNA for the CDR3 is TGTGCCAGCAGCCCAATCGGTGGCGGGAGTATTCACTACGAGCAGTACTTC. Translated, it gives CASSPIGGGSIHYEQYF.

V is TRBV7-3 and J is TRBJ1-1; 7 positions match TRBD1. The CDR3 loop spans 15 amino acids. V dropped 3 bases and J dropped 1; count of bases not matched to a gene: 5. Germline V gene data show CDR1 as SGHTA and CDR2 as FQGTGA. Written as DNA, the CDR3 is TGTGCCAGCAGCTTTCGGGACAGACAGAACACTGAAGCTTTCTTT. Its translation: CASSFRDRQNTEAFF.

The gene calls are TRBV9 and TRBJ2-7; D gene uncertain. The V gene lost 4 bases and the J gene lost 3 bases, with 11 bases spanning the gap. This CDR3 is 13 amino acids long. The germline V gene has CDR1 SGDLS and CDR2 YYNGEE. This chain's CDR3 is CASSLATGYEQYF. The CDR3 nucleotides are TGTGCCAGCAGCCTCGCGACGGGCTACGAGCAGTACTTC.

The chain carries TRBV5-1 and TRBJ2-3, with 10 bases aligning to TRBD2. From germline, CDR1 is SGHRS and CDR2 YFSETQ. V lost 4 bases to trimming and J lost 1 base; unmatched junction nucleotides: 12. This CDR3 comprises 18 residues. CDR3: CASSPRSLLAGGTDTQYF. The CDR3 bases are TGCGCCAGCAGCCCCAGGTCGTTGCTAGCGGGGGGCACAGATACGCAGTATTTT.